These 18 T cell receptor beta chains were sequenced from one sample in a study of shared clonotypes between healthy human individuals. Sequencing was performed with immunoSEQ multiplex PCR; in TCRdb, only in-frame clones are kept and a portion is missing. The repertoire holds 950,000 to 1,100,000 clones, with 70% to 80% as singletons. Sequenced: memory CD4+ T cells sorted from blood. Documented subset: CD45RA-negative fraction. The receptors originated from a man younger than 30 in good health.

The CDR3 sequence is CASSTATGVQETQYF. The CDR3 nucleotides are TGTGCCAGCAGCACTGCGACAGGCGTACAAGAGACCCAGTACTTC. This rearrangement joins TRBV9 to TRBJ2-5; possibly TRBD1 for D (6 bases). The CDR3 loop spans 15 amino acids. The V and J ends lost 4 bases and 2 bases respectively, with 15 bases between them. Germline CDR1 and CDR2: SGDLS and YYNGEE.

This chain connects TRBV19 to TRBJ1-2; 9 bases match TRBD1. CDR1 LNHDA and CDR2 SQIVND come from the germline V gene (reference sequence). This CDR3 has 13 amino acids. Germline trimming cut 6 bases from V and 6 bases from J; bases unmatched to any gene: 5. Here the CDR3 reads CASRRGQGNGYTF. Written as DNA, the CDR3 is TGTGCCAGTAGACGAGGACAGGGGAATGGCTACACCTTC.

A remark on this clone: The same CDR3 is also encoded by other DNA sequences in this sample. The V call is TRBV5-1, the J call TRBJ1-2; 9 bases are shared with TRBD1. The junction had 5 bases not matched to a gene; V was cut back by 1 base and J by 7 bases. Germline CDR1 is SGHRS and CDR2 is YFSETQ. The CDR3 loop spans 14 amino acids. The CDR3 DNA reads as TGCGCCAGCAGCTTGAAGGGACAGGGTTCTGGCTACACCTTC. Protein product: CASSLKGQGSGYTF.

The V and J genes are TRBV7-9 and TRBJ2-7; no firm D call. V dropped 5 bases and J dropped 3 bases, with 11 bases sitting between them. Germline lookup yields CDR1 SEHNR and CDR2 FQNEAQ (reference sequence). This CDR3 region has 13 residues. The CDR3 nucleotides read TGTGCCAGCAGCCTTCAGGACGGCTACGAGCAGTACTTC. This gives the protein CASSLQDGYEQYF.

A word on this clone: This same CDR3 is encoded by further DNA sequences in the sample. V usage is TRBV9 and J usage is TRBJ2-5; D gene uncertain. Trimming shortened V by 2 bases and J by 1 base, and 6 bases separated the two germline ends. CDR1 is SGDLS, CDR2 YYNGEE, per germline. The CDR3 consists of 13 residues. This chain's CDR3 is CASSVGIQETQYF. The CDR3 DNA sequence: TGTGCCAGCAGCGTTGGGATCCAAGAGACCCAGTACTTC. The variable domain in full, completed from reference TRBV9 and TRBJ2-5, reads DSGVTQTPKHLITATGQRVTLRCSPRSGDLSVYWYQQSLDQGLQFLIQYYNGEERAKGNILERFSAQQFPDLHSELNLSSLELGDSALYFCASSVGIQETQYFGPGTRLLVL.

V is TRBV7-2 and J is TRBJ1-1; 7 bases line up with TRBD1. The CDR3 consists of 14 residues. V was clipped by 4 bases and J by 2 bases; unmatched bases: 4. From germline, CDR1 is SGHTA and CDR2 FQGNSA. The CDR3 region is CASSSRGFNTEAFF. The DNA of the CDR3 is TGTGCCAGCAGCTCCAGGGGGTTTAACACTGAAGCTTTCTTT.

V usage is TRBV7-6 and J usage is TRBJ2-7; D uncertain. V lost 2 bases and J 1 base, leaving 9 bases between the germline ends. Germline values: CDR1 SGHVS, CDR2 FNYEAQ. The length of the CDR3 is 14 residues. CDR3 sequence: CASSLSTESYEQYF. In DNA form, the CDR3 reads TGTGCCAGCAGCTTATCGACGGAATCCTACGAGCAGTACTTC. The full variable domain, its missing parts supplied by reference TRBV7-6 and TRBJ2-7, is GAGVSQSPRYKVTKRGQDVALRCDPISGHVSLYWYRQALGQGPEFLTYFNYEAQQDKSGLPNDRFSAERPEGSISTLTIQRTEQRDSAMYRCASSLSTESYEQYFGPGTRLTVT.

CDR3: CASSDSAESTDTQYF. The DNA of the CDR3 is TGTGCCAGCAGTGACTCAGCGGAGAGCACAGATACGCAGTATTTT. V gene TRBV6-4 combines with J gene TRBJ2-3, with D possibly matching TRBD2 (5 bases). Germline CDR1 reads MRHNA; CDR2 reads SNTAGT. V lost 0 bases and J 0 bases, leaving 7 bases between the germline ends. The CDR3 sequence is 15 residues long.

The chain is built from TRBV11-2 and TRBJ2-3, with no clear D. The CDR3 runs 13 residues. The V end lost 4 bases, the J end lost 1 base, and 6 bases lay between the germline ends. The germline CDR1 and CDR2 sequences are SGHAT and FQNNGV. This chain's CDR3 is CASSWTGTDTQYF. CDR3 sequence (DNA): TGTGCCAGCAGCTGGACGGGCACAGATACGCAGTATTTT.

The CDR3: CASSEASPGQPRSSYNSPLHF. The CDR3 DNA is TGTGCCAGCAGTGAAGCCTCCCCGGGACAACCTAGGAGCTCCTATAATTCACCCCTCCACTTT. The chain carries TRBV6-1 and TRBJ1-6; D is possibly TRBD1 (6 bases). V was cut by 0 bases and J by 0 bases, with 21 bases left in between. This CDR3 has 21 amino acids. Germline loops: CDR1 MNHNS, CDR2 SASEGT.

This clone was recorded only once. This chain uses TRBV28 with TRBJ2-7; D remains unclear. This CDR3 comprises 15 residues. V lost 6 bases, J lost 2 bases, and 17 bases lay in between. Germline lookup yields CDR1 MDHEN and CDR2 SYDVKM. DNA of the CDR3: TGTGCCAGCAGCCTTATAGGGCAGCCCCCCTACGAGCAGTACTTC. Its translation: CASSLIGQPPYEQYF.

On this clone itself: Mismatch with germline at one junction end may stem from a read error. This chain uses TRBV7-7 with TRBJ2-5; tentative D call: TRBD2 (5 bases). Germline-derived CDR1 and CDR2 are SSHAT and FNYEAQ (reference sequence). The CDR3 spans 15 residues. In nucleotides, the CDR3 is TGTGCTAGCAGCTTAGATGGCGGGCTCCAAGAGACCCAGTACTTC. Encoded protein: CASSLDGGLQETQYF.

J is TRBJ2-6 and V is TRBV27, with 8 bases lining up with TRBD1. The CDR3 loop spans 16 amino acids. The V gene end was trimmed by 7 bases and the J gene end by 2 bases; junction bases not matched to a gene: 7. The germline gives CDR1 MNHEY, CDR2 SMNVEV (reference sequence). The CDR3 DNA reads TGTGCCAGCACCACGACAGGGGCAGCTGGGGCCAACGTCCTGACTTTC. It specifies CASTTTGAAGANVLTF.

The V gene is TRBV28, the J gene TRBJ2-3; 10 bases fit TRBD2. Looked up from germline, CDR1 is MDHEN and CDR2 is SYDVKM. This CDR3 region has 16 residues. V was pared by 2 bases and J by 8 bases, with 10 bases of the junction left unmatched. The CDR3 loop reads CASSLGPSGGQGTQYF. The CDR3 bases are TGTGCCAGCAGTTTAGGCCCTAGCGGGGGCCAGGGTACGCAGTATTTT.

The CDR3 loop is CASSIAGGHTDTQYF. CDR3 DNA sequence: TGTGCCAGCTCAATAGCGGGAGGCCACACAGATACGCAGTATTTT. The chain uses TRBV2 and TRBJ2-3; 10 bases are shared with TRBD2. CDR1 SNHLY and CDR2 FYNNEI come from the germline V gene. The CDR3 loop spans 15 amino acids. Trimming took 8 bases from V and 2 from J; bases not matched to a gene: 7.

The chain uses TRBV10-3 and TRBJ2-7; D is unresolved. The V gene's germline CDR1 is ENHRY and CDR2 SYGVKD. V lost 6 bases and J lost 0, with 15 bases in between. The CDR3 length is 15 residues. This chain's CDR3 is CAISSSIGSSYEQYF. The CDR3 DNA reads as TGTGCCATCAGCTCTAGTATCGGTAGCTCCTACGAGCAGTACTTC.

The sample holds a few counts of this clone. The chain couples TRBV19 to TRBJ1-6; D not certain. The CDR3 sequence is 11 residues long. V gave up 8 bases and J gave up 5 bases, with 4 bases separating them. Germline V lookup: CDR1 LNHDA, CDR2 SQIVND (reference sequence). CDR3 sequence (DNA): TGTGCCAGTCTACATAATTCACCCCTCCACTTT. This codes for CASLHNSPLHF.

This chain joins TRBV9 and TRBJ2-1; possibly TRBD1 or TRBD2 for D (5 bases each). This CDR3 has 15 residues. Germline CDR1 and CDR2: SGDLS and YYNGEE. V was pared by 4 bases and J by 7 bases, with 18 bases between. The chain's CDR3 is CASSRGTDLGNEQFF. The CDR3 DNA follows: TGTGCCAGCAGCCGAGGGACGGATCTAGGGAATGAGCAGTTCTTC.